Here is one T cell receptor beta chain with its context. Its antigen is not identified. CDR1 is LGHNT, CDR2 FRNRAP, per germline. The V gene lost 7 bases and the J gene lost 4 bases, with 13 bases spanning the gap. This CDR3 spans 14 amino acids. This specimen belongs to a study of shared clonotypes between healthy human individuals. Background on the study: The study used three CD4 naive, three CD4 memory, two CD8 naive and one CD8 memory plate per donor. Study-level results: The low donor count limited represented genetic and exposure-history diversity.

The repertoire was sequenced with immunoSEQ multiplex PCR; TCRdb's copy has only in-frame clones and lacks some. The sample carries about 2 million clones, just under 95% recorded once. CD45RO-negative, CCR7-positively selected cells formed the naive CD8 fraction, excluding terminally differentiated effector memory CD45RA+ cells. The J gene is TRBJ2-2, the V gene TRBV12-5; no clear D. The sequencing sample was made of naive CD8+ T cells sorted from blood. The origin of this receptor is a man in his late teens or twenties in good health. The CDR3 is CASVPSWVTGELFF. The CDR3, as DNA: TGTGCTAGTGTCCCCAGTTGGGTCACCGGGGAGCTGTTTTTT.